The 7 T cell receptor beta chains presented below share a single source sample, sequenced in a study of kidney transplant recipient with SARS-CoV-2 infection. A single record per CDR3 protein comes from TCRdb applying MiXCR to the reads. Of under 250,000 distinct CDR3 sequences detected, about 28% appear once; the ten largest clones hold 7% to 8%. Sample: a blood sample, taken at baseline and on approximately day 120 from a kidney transplant recipient. The receptors were sampled from a male patient aged 30 to 40 who had COVID-19 and was a kidney transplant recipient. Some T cells may be supplied by the graft donor.

This clonotype was found many times. This chain joins TRBV29-1 and TRBJ2-1; 11 bases fit TRBD1. The CDR3 is made up of 14 amino acids. CDR1 and CDR2 from the germline V gene are SQVTM and ANQGSEA. V lost 6 bases, J lost 2 bases, and 3 bases stayed unmatched. DNA for the CDR3: TGCAGCGTGGCGGGACAGGGGGCCTACAATGAGCAGTTCTTC. It specifies CSVAGQGAYNEQFF.

This clonotype was observed a few times. V is TRBV6-5 and J is TRBJ2-3; 8 bases map to TRBD1. Germline V gene data show CDR1 as MNHEY and CDR2 as SVGAGI. The CDR3 extends over 16 amino acids. V trimming: 6 bases; J trimming: 3 bases; junction bases outside the gene matches: 11. CDR3 coding DNA: TGTGCCAGCAGCCTAGACAGGGGTCGAGGGACAGATACGCAGTATTTT. Residues: CASSLDRGRGTDTQYF.

The V call is TRBV19, the J call TRBJ2-3; either TRBD1 or TRBD2 may supply D (6 bases each). V was shortened by 2 bases and J by 4 bases, with 13 bases between the two germline ends. This CDR3 has 15 amino acids. The germline V gene has CDR1 LNHDA and CDR2 SQIVND (reference sequence). As DNA, the CDR3 is TGTGCCAGTAGTATACGAGGGGGAGGCGCAGATACGCAGTATTTT. It codes for CASSIRGGGADTQYF.

The rearrangement links TRBV7-7 to TRBJ1-2; D is perhaps TRBD1 (5 bases). Germline V gives CDR1 SSHAT, CDR2 FNYEAQ (reference sequence). Trimming cost V 5 bases and J 4 bases, with 23 bases left between them. The CDR3 sequence is 17 residues long. CDR3 DNA: TGTGCCAGCAGCGACAGAGGTAAGTGCCGAAAGACCTATGGCTACACCTTC. Its protein product is CASSDRGKCRKTYGYTF. Supplemented by reference TRBV7-7 and TRBJ1-2, the full variable domain reads GAGVSQSPRYKVTKRGQDVTLRCDPISSHATLYWYQQALGQGPEFLTYFNYEAQPDKSGLPSDRFSAERPEGSISTLTIQRTEQRDSAMYRCASSDRGKCRKTYGYTFGSGTRLTVV.

This clonotype has at least ten counts. This chain joins TRBV12-5 and TRBJ1-2, with D tentatively TRBD1 (5 bases). The germline V gene encodes CDR1 LGHNT and CDR2 FRNRAP. V was cut by 5 bases and J by 4 bases, with 23 bases left in between. The CDR3 extends over 17 amino acids. The CDR3 protein is CASGTLSLQGKTYGYTF. DNA for the CDR3: TGTGCTAGTGGTACCCTGAGTTTGCAGGGAAAGACCTATGGCTACACCTTC.

This clonotype has at least ten counts. The chain is built from TRBV12-3 or TRBV12-4 and TRBJ1-2; no firm D call. V lost 5 bases and J lost 4, with 23 bases in between. The CDR3 length is 17 residues. For the CDR3, the DNA is TGTGCCAGCAGTATGATAGTCACAGCAGGAAAGACCTATGGCTACACCTTC. Translating it yields CASSMIVTAGKTYGYTF.

A word on this clonotype: A read error is possible here, since a much larger clone lies one base away. This sequence joins TRBV5-1 and TRBJ1-1; no reliable D call. Trimming removed 2 bases from V and 4 bases from J, with 9 bases in between. The CDR3 extends over 13 amino acids. Germline V gene lookup returns CDR1 SGHRS and CDR2 YFSETQ. CDR3 bases: TGCGCCAGCAGCTTTCGGTTGAGCACTGAAGCTTTCTTT. It encodes CASSFRLSTEAFF.